The TCR beta chain under discussion was sequenced for a study of monozygotic twins with inflammatory bowel disease. Template-switch reactions added UMIs with a 6-nucleotide sample barcode. Following a re-call of the 5' RACE reads, TCRdb has one entry per CDR3 protein and lacks DNA. This listing includes approximately 160,000 distinct CDR3 sequences. The sequence came from a human donor with ulcerative colitis or Crohn's disease, or a healthy co-twin of an affected twin (not recorded which). The material sequenced was blood.

The CDR3 sequence is CASSLILTGLSEAFF. The chain uses TRBV7-2 and TRBJ1-1; TCRdb selects TRBD1, and the lack of DNA leaves this call unchecked. The CDR3 loop spans 15 amino acids. The V gene's germline CDR1 is SGHTA and CDR2 FQGNSA.